These 27 T cell receptor beta chains came from one sample sequenced in a study of siplizumab effects on memory and regulatory T cells. The table came from immunoSEQ multiplex PCR; TCRdb's copy has only in-frame clones and leaves some out. The sample shows about 100,000 clones, 85% to 95% of them seen only once. What was sequenced was non-Treg CD4+ T cells sorted from blood. The receptor source for this set is a human donor in good health.

The chain joins TRBV27 to TRBJ2-3, with 8 bases fitting TRBD2. The germline V gene encodes CDR1 MNHEY and CDR2 SMNVEV (reference sequence). This CDR3 has 16 residues. Trimming took 2 bases from V and 1 from J; bases not matched to a gene: 5. CDR3 sequence (DNA): TGTGCCAGCAGTTTAAAACAGCGGGGGCGCACAGATACGCAGTATTTT. Translating gives CASSLKQRGRTDTQYF.

This chain uses TRBV18 with TRBJ2-2; D assignment may be TRBD1 or TRBD2 (5 bases each). The V end was cut by 2 bases, the J end by 2 bases, with 15 bases between. Germline CDR1 and CDR2: KGHSH and LQKENI. This CDR3 region has 17 residues. Here the CDR3 DNA reads TGTGCCAGCTCACCAGGCCCGGGGCGCGGAAACACCGGGGAGCTGTTTTTT. Its protein product is CASSPGPGRGNTGELFF.

The CDR3 DNA is TGTGCCAGCACCCCTCCAGCCTCCTACAATGAGCAGTTCTTC. Amino acid sequence: CASTPPASYNEQFF. This chain joins TRBV28 and TRBJ2-1; D ambiguous. The CDR3 is 14 amino acids. The germline V gene encodes CDR1 MDHEN and CDR2 SYDVKM. The V and J ends lost 7 bases and 0 bases respectively, with 10 bases between them.

The J gene is TRBJ1-6, the V gene TRBV30; possibly TRBD1 for D (5 bases). V shed 1 base and J shed 11 bases, with 15 bases lying between them. CDR3 length: 14 residues. In germline, CDR1 is GTSNPN, CDR2 SVGIG (reference sequence). CDR3 sequence reads: CAWSAGTPATPLHF. The CDR3 nucleotides read TGTGCCTGGAGTGCCGGGACTCCCGCGACACCCCTCCACTTT.

The gene calls are TRBV19 and TRBJ1-2; D ambiguous. Looked up from germline, CDR1 is LNHDA and CDR2 is SQIVND (reference sequence). This CDR3 is 16 amino acids long. V gave up 6 bases and J gave up 5 bases, with 22 bases separating them. This chain's CDR3 is CASSRSALHRKYGYTF. DNA of the CDR3: TGTGCCAGTAGCCGCTCTGCCCTCCATAGGAAATATGGCTACACCTTC. Full variable domain (missing parts from reference TRBV19 and TRBJ1-2): DGGITQSPKYLFRKEGQNVTLSCEQNLNHDAMYWYRQDPGQGLRLIYYSQIVNDFQKGDIAEGYSVSREKKESFPLTVTSAQKNPTAFYLCASSRSALHRKYGYTFGSGTRLTVV.

The chain carries TRBV10-2 and TRBJ2-5, with TRBD2 matching 13 bases. CDR3 length equals 14 residues. The germline CDR1 and CDR2 sequences are WSHSY and SAAADI. With 10 bases clipped from V and 5 bases from J, the junction kept 7 bases outside the gene matches. CDR3: CATAGTSGAETQYF. The DNA of the CDR3 is TGCGCCACCGCCGGGACTAGCGGGGCCGAGACCCAGTACTTC.

This rearrangement joins TRBV6-5 to TRBJ1-1, with no clear D. Trimming took 6 bases from V and 1 from J, leaving 9 bases between them. This CDR3 has 13 amino acids. Germline V gene sequence: CDR1 MNHEY, CDR2 SVGAGI. This CDR3 is CASSNPKNTEAFF. DNA for the CDR3: TGTGCCAGCAGCAACCCAAAGAACACTGAAGCTTTCTTT.

V and J are TRBV12-5 and TRBJ2-2; no reliable D call. Germline loops: CDR1 LGHNT, CDR2 FRNRAP. V was shortened by 2 bases and J by 0 bases, with 22 bases between the two germline ends. The CDR3 is 20 amino acids. This CDR3 reads CASGLFLPGESFPNTGELFF. The CDR3 region has the DNA TGTGCTAGTGGTTTGTTTCTCCCAGGTGAAAGCTTTCCGAACACCGGGGAGCTGTTTTTT.

DNA for the CDR3: TGTGCCAGCAGCTTGGGTCGACACCTGAACACTGAAGCTTTCTTT. Translated, it gives CASSLGRHLNTEAFF. The chain combines TRBV7-8 with TRBJ1-1; no firm D call. The V gene's germline CDR1 is SGHVS and CDR2 FQNEAQ. The CDR3 totals 15 residues. Deletions cut 3 bases from V and 0 bases from J, with 11 bases between.

The V gene is TRBV5-1, the J gene TRBJ2-7; a possible D gene is TRBD1 (5 bases). Deletions cut 0 bases from V and 2 bases from J, with 12 bases between. CDR3 length equals 15 residues. CDR1 SGHRS and CDR2 YFSETQ come from the germline V gene. The CDR3: CASSLDTGGTYEQYF. The DNA of the CDR3 is TGCGCCAGCAGCTTGGATACAGGCGGTACCTACGAGCAGTACTTC.

The J gene is TRBJ2-5, the V gene TRBV5-4; 13 nucleotides agree with TRBD2. Germline lookup yields CDR1 SGHNT and CDR2 YYREEE (reference sequence). The length of the CDR3 is 16 residues. V lost 4 bases, J lost 5 bases, and 8 bases stayed unmatched. This chain's CDR3 is CASSAWTSGRPETQYF. CDR3 nucleotides: TGTGCCAGCAGCGCCTGGACTAGCGGGAGACCCGAGACCCAGTACTTC. Full variable domain (remainder filled in from reference TRBV5-4 and TRBJ2-5): ETGVTQSPTHLIKTRGQQVTLRCSSQSGHNTVSWYQQALGQGPQFIFQYYREEENGRGNFPPRFSGLQFPNYSSELNVNALELDDSALYLCASSAWTSGRPETQYFGPGTRLLVL.

As to this clone: Compared with germline, one end of the junction differs, possibly owing to a read error. The chain is built from TRBV5-6 and TRBJ1-2; TRBD1 matches 8 bases. The V gene's germline CDR1 is SGHDT and CDR2 YYEEEE. The CDR3 has 15 residues. CDR3 loop: CASTLGDRWNYGYTF. The CDR3 DNA reads as TGTGCCAGCACCTTGGGGGACAGGTGGAACTATGGCTACACCTTC.

The chain has TRBV14 and TRBJ2-1, with 7 bases fitting TRBD1. The CDR3 loop spans 14 amino acids. V shed 4 bases and J 7 bases; nucleotides not matched to a gene: 7. Germline V gene sequence: CDR1 SGHDN, CDR2 FVKESK. The CDR3 is CASSPGQNRNEQFF. The CDR3 DNA sequence: TGTGCCAGCAGCCCGGGACAGAATCGAAATGAGCAGTTCTTC.

The chain joins TRBV6-5 to TRBJ1-2, with 7 positions matching TRBD1. V lost 6 bases to trimming and J lost 4 bases; unmatched junction nucleotides: 5. The CDR3 extends over 13 amino acids. Germline V gene lookup returns CDR1 MNHEY and CDR2 SVGAGI. The CDR3 region has the DNA TGTGCCAGCAGCCGGGACAGAGGCTATGGCTACACCTTC. This sequence encodes CASSRDRGYGYTF.

The chain couples TRBV19 to TRBJ1-5; 8 bases are shared with TRBD1. CDR3 length equals 16 residues. The germline V gene encodes CDR1 LNHDA and CDR2 SQIVND (reference sequence). V trimming: 1 base; J trimming: 7 bases; junction bases outside the gene matches: 9. This CDR3 reads CASSIGSRGHKQPQHF. The CDR3 nucleotides are TGTGCCAGTAGTATAGGGAGCAGGGGGCATAAACAGCCCCAGCATTTT. Full variable domain (outside the CDR3, taken from reference TRBV19 and TRBJ1-5): DGGITQSPKYLFRKEGQNVTLSCEQNLNHDAMYWYRQDPGQGLRLIYYSQIVNDFQKGDIAEGYSVSREKKESFPLTVTSAQKNPTAFYLCASSIGSRGHKQPQHFGDGTRLSIL.

This sequence joins TRBV7-8 and TRBJ2-7, with a possible D match to TRBD1 (5 bases). Germline assignment: CDR1 SGHVS and CDR2 FQNEAQ. The V end was cut by 5 bases, the J end by 3 bases, with 11 bases between. This CDR3 spans 13 amino acids. CDR3 sequence (DNA): TGTGCCAGCAGCGCCGACAGATACTACGAGCAGTACTTC. Amino acid sequence: CASSADRYYEQYF.

This clone was seen just once. Compared with germline, one end of the junction differs, possibly owing to a read error. The V gene is TRBV4-1, the J gene TRBJ2-7; 10 bases are shared with TRBD1. The germline V gene encodes CDR1 MGHRA and CDR2 YSYEKL. The CDR3 covers 16 residues. CDR3 nucleotides: TGCGCCAGCAGCCAAGCAACCGGGACAGGGGTAATTTACGTATCCTTC. It specifies CASSQATGTGVIYVSF.

Here the CDR3 DNA reads TGTGCTAGTGGTTTGGTACCAAAAGATAGCTGGACAGGGACAACCGGGGAGCTGTTTTTT. Translated: CASGLVPKDSWTGTTGELFF. The V call is TRBV12-5, the J call TRBJ2-2; TRBD1 aligns across 8 bases. The CDR3 sequence is 20 residues long. After removal of 0 bases from V and 5 bases from J, the junction contained 17 bases not matched to a gene. Germline CDR1 LGHNT, CDR2 FRNRAP.

The chain recombines TRBV6-1 with TRBJ2-1; D call uncertain. The germline CDR1 and CDR2 sequences are MNHNS and SASEGT. The CDR3 has 15 residues. The V gene lost 7 bases and the J gene lost 4 bases, with 17 bases spanning the gap. The CDR3: CASTPVKGGYNEQFF. CDR3 sequence (DNA): TGTGCCAGCACTCCGGTCAAGGGTGGATACAATGAGCAGTTCTTC.

The genes are TRBV15 and TRBJ2-3; tentatively, D is TRBD2 (6 bases). Germline lookup yields CDR1 LNHNV and CDR2 YYDKDF (reference sequence). This CDR3 has 17 residues. Trimming shortened V by 1 base and J by 2 bases, and 16 bases separated the two germline ends. The CDR3, as DNA: TGTGCCACCAGCAGAGGTCTGGGAGCGGGCCCCACAGATACGCAGTATTTT. It encodes CATSRGLGAGPTDTQYF.

The rearrangement joins TRBV14 to TRBJ2-5; D is ambiguous. Germline CDR1 SGHDN, CDR2 FVKESK. Trimming took off 5 bases at V and 5 bases at J, with 12 bases between the two ends. The CDR3 runs to 13 residues. This CDR3 reads CASSKSVLETQYF. The CDR3 DNA follows: TGTGCCAGCAGCAAGAGCGTCTTGGAGACCCAGTACTTC. Complete variable domain (other parts from reference TRBV14 and TRBJ2-5): EAGVTQFPSHSVIEKGQTVTLRCDPISGHDNLYWYRRVMGKEIKFLLHFVKESKQDESGMPNNRFLAERTGGTYSTLKVQPAELEDSGVYFCASSKSVLETQYFGPGTRLLVL.

The chain links TRBV5-6 to TRBJ2-7, with a tentative D call TRBD2 (6 bases). The CDR3 sequence is 15 residues long. Germline values: CDR1 SGHDT, CDR2 YYEEEE. With 6 bases removed from V and 0 bases from J, the gap between germline ends came to 16 bases. The CDR3 is CASKGVGRSSYEQYF. CDR3 nucleotides: TGTGCCAGCAAGGGCGTAGGGAGGAGCTCCTACGAGCAGTACTTC.

V usage is TRBV28 and J usage is TRBJ2-1, with 9 bases that match TRBD1. The CDR3 runs 16 residues. Germline trimming cut 4 bases from V and 7 bases from J; bases unmatched to any gene: 11. Germline V gene sequence: CDR1 MDHEN, CDR2 SYDVKM. CDR3 in amino acids: CASSSSDYRGRNEQFF. Written as DNA, the CDR3 is TGTGCCAGCAGTTCATCGGACTACAGGGGGCGGAATGAGCAGTTCTTC.

This sequence joins TRBV7-3 and TRBJ2-2, with 7 bases identical to TRBD1. V gave up 6 bases and J gave up 3 bases; unmatched junction bases: 4. The CDR3 extends over 14 amino acids. Germline V gives CDR1 SGHTA, CDR2 FQGTGA. CDR3 sequence (DNA): TGTGCCAGCAGACTGGGGACAGACACCGGGGAGCTGTTTTTT. It is translated as CASRLGTDTGELFF.

The CDR3, as DNA: TGTGCCAGCAGCTCCCGCAGGGGGCTAAAAGAGACCCAGTACTTC. Its protein is CASSSRRGLKETQYF. The V gene is TRBV11-3, the J gene TRBJ2-5; 8 bases are a match to TRBD1. With V trimmed by 4 bases and J by 3 bases, 7 bases remained unmatched. CDR1 is SGHNT and CDR2 is YENEEA in the germline V gene. The CDR3 length is 15 residues. The complete variable domain, with remaining parts taken from reference TRBV11-3 and TRBJ2-5, reads EAGVVQSPRYKIIEKKQPVAFWCNPISGHNTLYWYLQNLGQGPELLIRYENEEAVDDSQLPKDRFSAERLKGVDSTLKIQPAELGDSAVYLCASSSRRGLKETQYFGPGTRLLVL.

The V call is TRBV7-9, the J call TRBJ2-7; D uncertain. Trimming left V 5 bases short and J 9 bases short, with 20 bases between. The CDR3 is 14 residues long. Looked up from germline, CDR1 is SEHNR and CDR2 is FQNEAQ (reference sequence). CDR3 nucleotide sequence: TGTGCCAGCAGCCCCGTCCGGCGCCAGGACGGGCAGTACTTC. Amino acids: CASSPVRRQDGQYF.

Here the CDR3 reads CASSLGNQPQHF. In nucleotides, the CDR3 is TGTGCCAGCAGTTTGGGTAATCAGCCCCAGCATTTT. This chain uses TRBV28 with TRBJ1-5, with D hard to call. V lost 3 bases to trimming and J lost 4 bases, with 4 bases between them. This CDR3 has 12 amino acids. Germline V CDR1 and CDR2: MDHEN, SYDVKM.